This entry features one TCR beta chain sequence. This clonotype was detected many times. Its cognate antigen has yet to be identified. No base quality information exists; no much larger clone differs at one position. Sequencing was carried out with an Illumina HiSeq 2500. TCR beta libraries were prepared by quantitative 5'-RACE with molecular barcodes. Regarding the original processing steps: To identify disease-linked TCR variants, a new computational method was used, one built on a probabilistic model of VDJ rearrangement. TCRdb reran the public reads through fastp at Q25 and MiXCR, keeping productive beta chains. Each entry is one CDR3 protein sequence, shown with its most common DNA and genes. TCRdb's processing, not the authors', yielded these V and J calls. This sample gives about 340,000 distinct CDR3 sequences in total; 14% to 15% of them show up just once. 1.1% of the sample belongs to the ten largest clones.

CDR1 and CDR2, per the germline V gene (reference sequence), are LGHDT and YNNKEL. V loses 4 bases at its end and J loses 7 bases; junction bases beyond the gene matches: 5. The CDR3 spans 14 residues, from the cysteine through the phenylalanine. The retained sequence is limited to the CDR3, 42 bases, with the frame set at the first base. These data belong to a study of CD8 T cells in ankylosing spondylitis (dated by TCRdb to the late 2010s). In the study overall: The study set out to find disease-linked TCR variants by profiling T cell receptor beta repertoires in ankylosing spondylitis patients and healthy donors. The full study cohort was made up of 20 to 25 ankylosing spondylitis patients and 108 healthy donors. Samples of peripheral blood were taken, and for ankylosing spondylitis patients, synovial fluid was collected as well.

On the study overall, not on this receptor specifically: A CD8+ phenotype was shown by the disease-linked clones, which were found at relatively low frequencies in peripheral blood. Some motif variants had previously been reported in the synovial fluid and blood of reactive arthritis patients, which suggests shared mechanisms of disease initiation. According to the report, matched synovial fluid samples from ankylosing spondylitis patients were significantly enriched for the disease-linked clones. Blood from ankylosing spondylitis patients appeared to be characterized by a TCR beta motif made up of seven or eight highly homologous amino acid variants.

This clonotype was sampled from a male donor with ankylosing spondylitis or in good health (not recorded which). Sequencing was performed on blood, either unsorted or a sorted T cell fraction (not recorded which). The chain is encoded by TRBV3-1 joined to TRBJ2-5; 11 bases in between match TRBD2. The nucleotides are TGTGCCAGCAGCCCTCTAGCGGGGGGATCGACCCAGTACTTC. It codes for CASSPLAGGSTQYF.